Listed below are T cell receptor beta chains from one sample, sequenced in a study of shared clonotypes between healthy human individuals. Some clones are missing from TCRdb's copy, which holds only in-frame ones; the method was immunoSEQ multiplex PCR. The repertoire holds approximately 180,000 clones, with over 85% as singletons. Sequences were obtained from naive CD4+ T cells sorted from blood. Every receptor here comes from a woman in her twenties or thirties in good health. Each CDR3 is given without its conserved first and last residue. Fields, in order: J gene, V gene, clone size, CDR3 protein. Clone size appears in some rows only: once, few, many, or a class for an expanded clone.

J: TRBJ1-1; V: TRBV6-5; size: .; CDR3: ASSYSRGISGTEAF
J: TRBJ2-7; V: TRBV21-1; size: .; CDR3: ASSTKGFTSGISYEQY
J: TRBJ2-1; V: TRBV9; size: once; CDR3: ASSVMAGTNEQF
J: TRBJ2-7; V: TRBV30; size: few; CDR3: AWSPDWGEEQY
J: TRBJ2-5; V: TRBV19; size: .; CDR3: ASSRLPDLWGEQY
J: TRBJ2-6; V: TRBV19; size: .; CDR3: ASRAPGTSPSGANVLT
J: TRBJ1-2; V: TRBV6-6; size: .; CDR3: ASSYWDRNYGYT
J: TRBJ2-7; V: TRBV28; size: .; CDR3: ASSMTGKGVYEQY
J: TRBJ2-7; V: TRBV11-2; size: .; CDR3: ASSLFPGRGTNFHEQY
J: TRBJ2-1; V: TRBV5-1; size: once; CDR3: ASKRDATYNEQF
J: TRBJ2-3; V: TRBV13; size: .; CDR3: ASSLLRVQGTDTQY
J: TRBJ2-7; V: TRBV6-5; size: .; CDR3: ASSTAGGPYHEQY
J: TRBJ1-2; V: TRBV7-8; size: .; CDR3: ASSLGGQGTGYGYT
J: TRBJ2-6; V: TRBV7-8; size: .; CDR3: ASSAWEKHSGANVLT
J: TRBJ2-7; V: TRBV6-5; size: .; CDR3: ASSSRRFSYEQY
J: TRBJ2-2; V: TRBV28; size: .; CDR3: ASSLRRSGGNTGELF
J: TRBJ2-7; V: TRBV27; size: .; CDR3: ASSLLPDSSYEQY
J: TRBJ2-7; V: TRBV27; size: .; CDR3: ASSYAPTTDPGRHEQY
J: TRBJ1-2; V: TRBV9; size: few; CDR3: ASSVTGENYGYT
J: TRBJ2-2; V: TRBV27; size: .; CDR3: ASSGLAGAGELF
J: TRBJ1-2; V: TRBV28; size: .; CDR3: ASSNRGSGYGYT
J: TRBJ2-1; V: TRBV7-9; size: .; CDR3: ASSLLAGEVHEQF
J: TRBJ2-1; V: TRBV5-1; size: .; CDR3: ASSLALLAGGITYNEQF
J: TRBJ1-3; V: TRBV7-9; size: .; CDR3: ASSLEGSGNTIY
J: TRBJ2-7; V: TRBV2; size: .; CDR3: ASSDLTRGYEQY
J: TRBJ2-7; V: TRBV28; size: .; CDR3: ATFSAGGSYEQY
J: TRBJ1-1; V: TRBV11-2; size: .; CDR3: ASSRGREGSTEAF
J: TRBJ1-5; V: TRBV18; size: .; CDR3: ASSPPDGLQGQPQH
J: TRBJ2-6; V: TRBV9; size: .; CDR3: ASSPRGSPSSGANVLT
J: .; V: TRBV11-1; size: .; CDR3: ASSLALYYEQY
J: TRBJ2-2; V: TRBV18; size: .; CDR3: ASSPLGLSNTGELF
J: TRBJ2-7; V: TRBV5-1; size: few; CDR3: ASSLADSWHEQY
J: TRBJ2-5; V: TRBV28; size: .; CDR3: ASSPETYWETQY
J: TRBJ2-7; V: TRBV9; size: .; CDR3: ASSISTPGTSGRKNEQY
J: TRBJ1-1; V: TRBV4-2; size: .; CDR3: ASSQKGRGGDTEAF
J: .; V: TRBV15; size: .; CDR3: ATSLGLAVTYEQY
J: TRBJ2-3; V: TRBV5-1; size: .; CDR3: ASSPSGDTDTQY
J: TRBJ2-2; V: TRBV30; size: .; CDR3: AWSVQGARRELF
J: TRBJ1-2; V: TRBV19; size: .; CDR3: ASSTDRGTYGYT
J: TRBJ2-1; V: TRBV19; size: .; CDR3: ASSIYPYGSSGAVLRDEQF
J: TRBJ1-1; V: TRBV4-1; size: .; CDR3: ASSQDRRTGGRYVAF
J: TRBJ2-2; V: TRBV18; size: once; CDR3: ASSPSLDRANTGELF
J: TRBJ1-1; V: TRBV18; size: .; CDR3: ASSLGQTNTEAF
J: TRBJ2-7; V: TRBV27; size: .; CDR3: ASSSVGRTSGSLYEQY
J: TRBJ2-2; V: TRBV9; size: .; CDR3: ASSVGVGTGVPGELF
J: TRBJ1-1; V: TRBV7-9; size: .; CDR3: ASSSRQGSTEAF
J: TRBJ1-4; V: TRBV10-3; size: .; CDR3: AISESKATNEKLF
J: .; V: TRBV18; size: .; CDR3: ASSPRREYYEQY
J: TRBJ1-2; V: TRBV18; size: .; CDR3: ASSPPGANYGYT
J: TRBJ2-1; V: TRBV7-9; size: .; CDR3: ASSLAGSDEQF
J: .; V: TRBV28; size: .; CDR3: ASSLRPDRYEQY
J: TRBJ1-6; V: TRBV6-6; size: .; CDR3: ASRSSGDNSPLH
J: TRBJ1-1; V: TRBV28; size: .; CDR3: ASSFEQGYTEAF